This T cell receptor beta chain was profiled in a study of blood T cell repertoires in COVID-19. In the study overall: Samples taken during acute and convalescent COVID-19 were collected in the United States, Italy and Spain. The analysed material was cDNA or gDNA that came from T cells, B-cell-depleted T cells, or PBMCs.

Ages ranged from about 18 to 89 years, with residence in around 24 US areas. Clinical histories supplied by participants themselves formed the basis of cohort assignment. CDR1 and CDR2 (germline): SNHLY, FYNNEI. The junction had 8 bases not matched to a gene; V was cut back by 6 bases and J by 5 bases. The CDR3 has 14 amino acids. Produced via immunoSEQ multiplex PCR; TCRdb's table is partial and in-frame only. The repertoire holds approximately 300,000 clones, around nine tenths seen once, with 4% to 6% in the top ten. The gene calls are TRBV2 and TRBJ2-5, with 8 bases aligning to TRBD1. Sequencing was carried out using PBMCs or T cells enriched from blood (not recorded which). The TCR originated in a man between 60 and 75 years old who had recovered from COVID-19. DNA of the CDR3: TGTGCCAGCAGGGGACAGGTCGAAACGGAGACCCAGTACTTC. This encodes CASRGQVETETQYF.